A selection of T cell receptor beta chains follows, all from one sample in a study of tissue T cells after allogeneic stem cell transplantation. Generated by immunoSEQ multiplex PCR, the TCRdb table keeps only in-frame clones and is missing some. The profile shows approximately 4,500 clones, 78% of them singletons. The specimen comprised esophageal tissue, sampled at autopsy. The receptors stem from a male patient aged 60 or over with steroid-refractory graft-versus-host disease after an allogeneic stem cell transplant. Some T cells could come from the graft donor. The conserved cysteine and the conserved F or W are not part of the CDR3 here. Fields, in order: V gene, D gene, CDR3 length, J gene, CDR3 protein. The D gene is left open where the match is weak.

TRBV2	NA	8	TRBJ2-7	ASKTYEQY
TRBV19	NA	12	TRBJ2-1	ASSIARQYNEQF
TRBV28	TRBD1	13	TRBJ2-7	ASSAPGGAGYEQY
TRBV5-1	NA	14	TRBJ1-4	ASSPETTSPNEKLF
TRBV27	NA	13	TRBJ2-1	ASSSSSSSYNEQF
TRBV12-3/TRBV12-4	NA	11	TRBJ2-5	ASSQSPLETQY
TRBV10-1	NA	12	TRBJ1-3	ASSLKGSGNTIY
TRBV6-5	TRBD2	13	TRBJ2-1	ASSYLWGGSNEQF
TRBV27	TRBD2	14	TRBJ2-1	ASSLRASGAYNEQF
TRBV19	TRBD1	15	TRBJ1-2	ASSPTLTGGRNYGYT
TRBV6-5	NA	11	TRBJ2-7	ASSYRQAYEQY
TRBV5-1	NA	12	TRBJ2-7	ASSRDSFNYEQY
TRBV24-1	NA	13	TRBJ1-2	ATSDGRGIGYGYT
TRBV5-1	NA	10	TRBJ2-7	ASSFGRDEQY
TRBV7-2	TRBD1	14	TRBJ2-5	ASSLVGQGERETQY
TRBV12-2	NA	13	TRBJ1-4	ASRSAGTGAEKLF
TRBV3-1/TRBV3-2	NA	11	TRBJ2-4	ASSVQRKNIQY
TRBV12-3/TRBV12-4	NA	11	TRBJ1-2	ASSNTGLGGYT
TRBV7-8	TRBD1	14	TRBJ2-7	ASSSRGQGSSYEQY
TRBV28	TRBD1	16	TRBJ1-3	ASSLGQGFLISGNTIY
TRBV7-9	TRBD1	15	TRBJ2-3	ASSLDYDRGISDTQY
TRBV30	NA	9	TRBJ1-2	AWGGQAGYT
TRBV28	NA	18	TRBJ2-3	ASSLLFPDVASPSTDTQY
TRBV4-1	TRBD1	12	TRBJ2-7	ASSPGTAFYEQY
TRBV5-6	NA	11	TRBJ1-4	ASSPGPNEKLF
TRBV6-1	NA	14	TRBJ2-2	ASSEWWAGSAGELF
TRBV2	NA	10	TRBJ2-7	ASTARAYEQY
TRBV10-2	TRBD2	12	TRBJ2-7	ASAAGGTLYEQY
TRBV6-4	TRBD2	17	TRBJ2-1	ASSDSGTSGSKTYNEQF
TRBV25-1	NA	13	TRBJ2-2	ASSELNRVNGELF
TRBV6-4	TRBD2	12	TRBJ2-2	ASSGGADTGELF
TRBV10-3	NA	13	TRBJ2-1	AIRLAGASYNEQF
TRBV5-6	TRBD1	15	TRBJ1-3	ASSPPGPQGARNTIY
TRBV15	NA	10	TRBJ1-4	ATSSIDEKLF
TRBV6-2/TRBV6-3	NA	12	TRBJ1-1	ASSISGGDTEAF
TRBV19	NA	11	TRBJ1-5	ASSLQVLRPQH
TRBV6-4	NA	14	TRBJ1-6	ASPLSQGSVGSPLH
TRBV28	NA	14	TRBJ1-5	ASSFLAEYSNQPQH
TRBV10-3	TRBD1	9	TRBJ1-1	ATAGGTEAF
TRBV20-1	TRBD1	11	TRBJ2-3	SASNRGTDTQY
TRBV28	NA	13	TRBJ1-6	ASSLGGGYNSPLH
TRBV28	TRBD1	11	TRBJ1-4	ASSTGVWEKLF
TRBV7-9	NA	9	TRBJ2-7	ASSLEVEQY
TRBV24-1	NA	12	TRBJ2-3	ATSDWGFKDTQY
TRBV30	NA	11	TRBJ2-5	AWSRLLQETQY
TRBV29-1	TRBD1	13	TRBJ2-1	SAAPKDRGPDEQF
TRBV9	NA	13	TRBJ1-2	ASSVVGRADYGYT
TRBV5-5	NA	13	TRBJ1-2	ASRQTENPYYGYT
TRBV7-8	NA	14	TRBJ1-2	ASSLARHRAGYGYT
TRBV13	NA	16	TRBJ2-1	ASSLGVWFGDGYNEQF
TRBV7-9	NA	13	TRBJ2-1	ASSFSMGFMREQF
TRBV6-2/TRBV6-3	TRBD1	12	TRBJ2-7	ASSYGQGFYEQY
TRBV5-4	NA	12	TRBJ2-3	ASSGQGYTDTQY
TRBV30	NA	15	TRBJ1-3	AWRDIRLSVSGNTIY
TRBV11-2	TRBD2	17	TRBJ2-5	ASSLNGLAGGLVLETQY
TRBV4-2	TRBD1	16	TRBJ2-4	ASSQEPIGAQGNTIQY
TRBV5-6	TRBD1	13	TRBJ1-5	ASSSRTGLYQPQH
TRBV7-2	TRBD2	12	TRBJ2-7	ASSRPAGDGEQY
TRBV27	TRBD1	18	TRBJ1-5	ASSSLPGTGTGRENQPQH